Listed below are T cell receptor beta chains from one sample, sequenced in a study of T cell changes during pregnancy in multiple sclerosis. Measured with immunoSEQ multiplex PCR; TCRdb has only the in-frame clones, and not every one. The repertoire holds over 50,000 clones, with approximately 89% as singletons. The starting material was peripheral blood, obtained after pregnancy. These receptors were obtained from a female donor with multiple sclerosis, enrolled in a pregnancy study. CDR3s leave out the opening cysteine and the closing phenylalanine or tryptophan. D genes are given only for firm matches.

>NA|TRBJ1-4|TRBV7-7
ASSAGGTNEKLF
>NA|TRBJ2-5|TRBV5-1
ASSNGHLGETQY
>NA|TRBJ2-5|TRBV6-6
ASSPGRETQY
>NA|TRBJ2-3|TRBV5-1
ASSPPKGLDTQY
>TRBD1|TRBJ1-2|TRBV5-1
ASSLGQGDGYT
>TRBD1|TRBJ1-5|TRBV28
ASSPWTGDQPQH
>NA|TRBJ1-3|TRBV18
ASSPRSPRISGNTIY
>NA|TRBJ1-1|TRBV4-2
ASSPDRWNTEAF
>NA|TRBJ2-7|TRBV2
ASRGGSPYEQY
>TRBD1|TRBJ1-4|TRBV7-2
ASSLTGANEKLF
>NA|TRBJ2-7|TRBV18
ASSPPAPGRRTYEQY
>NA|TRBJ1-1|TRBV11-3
ASSPGVYSEAF
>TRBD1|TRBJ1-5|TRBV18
ASSPDRGRGPQH
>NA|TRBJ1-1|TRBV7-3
ASSFPGETEAF
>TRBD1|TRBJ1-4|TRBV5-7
ASSFQGAKTV
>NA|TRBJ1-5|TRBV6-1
ASRGGVNQPQH
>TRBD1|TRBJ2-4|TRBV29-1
SAEGGVGLSGIQY
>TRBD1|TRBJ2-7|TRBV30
AWIQKGADEQY
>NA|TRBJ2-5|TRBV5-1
ASSRMTPRETQY
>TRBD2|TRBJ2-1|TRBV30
AWSQLAGQAYNEQF
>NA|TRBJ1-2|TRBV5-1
ASSLMTPNYGYT
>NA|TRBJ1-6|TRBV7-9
ASSFDSPLH
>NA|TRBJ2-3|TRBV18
ASSPSGTSTDTQY
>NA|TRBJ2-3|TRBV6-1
ASTSATDTQY
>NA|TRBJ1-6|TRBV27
ASSWGGRGSPLH
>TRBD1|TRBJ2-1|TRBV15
ATSRAFDRGDNEQF
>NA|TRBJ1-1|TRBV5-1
ASSLVPGGDTEAF
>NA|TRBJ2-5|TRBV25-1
ASSEWGEEETQY
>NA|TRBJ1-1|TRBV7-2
ASSLSGPFEAF
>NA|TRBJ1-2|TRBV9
ASSVGGTNYGYT
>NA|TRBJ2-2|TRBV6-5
ASSYLTNTGELF
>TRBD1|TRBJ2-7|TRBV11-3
ASSSGYGQGSYEQY
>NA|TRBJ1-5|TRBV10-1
ASLPQGVGSNQPQH
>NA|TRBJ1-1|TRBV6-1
ATFPSGWSTEAF
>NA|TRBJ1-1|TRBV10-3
AISESGGTEAF
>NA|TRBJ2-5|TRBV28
ASSKFLNPGGTQY
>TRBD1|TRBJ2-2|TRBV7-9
ASSFMGTGTGELF
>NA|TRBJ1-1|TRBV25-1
ASSEWGGITLGGTEAF
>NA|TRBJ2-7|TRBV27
AAGSYEQY
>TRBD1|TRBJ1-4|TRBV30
AWSTGSSEKLF
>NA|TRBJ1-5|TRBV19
ASSIPPLPGMGQPQH
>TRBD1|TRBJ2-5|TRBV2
ASRGTGQETQY
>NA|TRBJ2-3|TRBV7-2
ASSRQGGSYTQY
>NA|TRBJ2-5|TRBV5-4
ASSIGEWETQY
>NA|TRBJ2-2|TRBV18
ASSPPSGLGTGELF
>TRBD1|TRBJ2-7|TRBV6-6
ASSYSTGDREQY
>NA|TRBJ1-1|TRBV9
ASSVDMNTEAF
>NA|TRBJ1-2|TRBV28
ASSQGGRPYGYT
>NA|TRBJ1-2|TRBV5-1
ASSLDRVSNYGYT
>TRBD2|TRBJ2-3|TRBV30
AWSAGLAGLDTQY
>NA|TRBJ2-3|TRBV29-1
SVSPGSKDTQY
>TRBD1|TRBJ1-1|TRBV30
ASTGDWRGAF